The rows below give T cell receptor beta chains drawn from one sample of a study of blood T cells in healthy people across ages. TCRdb re-called the 5' RACE reads through MiXCR, storing one row per CDR3 protein. The table records roughly 900,000 distinct CDR3 sequences, around 30% of them present only once. The sample comprised blood. All receptors come from a woman of 80 years or more in good health. Both conserved end residues are part of each CDR3. D genes are given only for firm matches. Clone size is shown for a subset of rows, as once, few, many or a class of expanded clone.

DNA,CDR3,D,V,size,length,J
TGTGCCAGCAGTGGCCCCGGGAGAGGGATCCCAGATGTGCAATATTTT,CASSGPGRGIPDVQYF,NA,TRBV12-3/TRBV12-4,once,16,TRBJ2-3
TGTGCCAGCAGATCTAGCGGCCCCTACGAGCAGTACTTC,CASRSSGPYEQYF,TRBD2,TRBV27,NA,13,TRBJ2-7
TGTGCCAGCAGCCAGACTAGCGGGCGATCCTACGAGCAGTACTTC,CASSQTSGRSYEQYF,TRBD2,TRBV6-2/TRBV6-3,many,15,TRBJ2-7
TGTGCCAGCAGCCAACACGGGCGGGGAGAGACCCAGTACTTC,CASSQHGRGETQYF,NA,TRBV3-1,many,14,TRBJ2-5
TGTGCCAGCAGTCCCGCGGCAGGGTCTTGGTATAGCAATCAGCCCCAGCATTTT,CASSPAAGSWYSNQPQHF,NA,TRBV2,many,18,TRBJ1-5
TGTGCCAGCAGCACAACCTCGACAGAAGCCAAAAACATTCAGTACTTC,CASSTTSTEAKNIQYF,NA,TRBV7-2,many,16,TRBJ2-4
TGCAGTGCTAGTATTACCGGAGGAGCGGGGGCTACAGATACGCAGTATTTT,CSASITGGAGATDTQYF,TRBD2,TRBV20-1,NA,17,TRBJ2-3
TGTGCAAGCAGGGAGACCGGGGAGCTGTTTTTT,CASRETGELFF,NA,TRBV6-2/TRBV6-3,NA,11,TRBJ2-2
TGTGCCAGCAGCCTGGAGGTGGGGAATTCACCCCTCCACTTT,CASSLEVGNSPLHF,NA,TRBV5-6,few,14,TRBJ1-6
TGTGCCAGCAGCCTCGGGGTTGGGGCCAGGGCGGAGACCCAGTACTTC,CASSLGVGARAETQYF,NA,TRBV27,few,16,TRBJ2-5
TGTGCCAGCAGTTTATTCTCTGGGGCCAACGTCCTGACTTTC,CASSLFSGANVLTF,NA,TRBV27,many,14,TRBJ2-6
TGTGCCAGCAGCGTAACTCTAGCGGGGGCCCTGCGGTACATTCAGTACTTC,CASSVTLAGALRYIQYF,TRBD2,TRBV5-6,few,17,TRBJ2-4
TGCGCCAGCAGCCAAGATGGGGGAGGGGGGTATGAAAAACTGTTTTTT,CASSQDGGGGYEKLFF,NA,TRBV4-3,many,16,TRBJ1-4
TGTGCCAGCAGTTACTCCCTAGCGGGGGTTGATACGCAGTATTTT,CASSYSLAGVDTQYF,TRBD2,TRBV6-5,many,15,TRBJ2-3
TGTGCCAGCAGTTTGGGCCAGGGGTCAGGTCAGCCCCAGCATTTT,CASSLGQGSGQPQHF,NA,TRBV12-3/TRBV12-4,many,15,TRBJ1-5
TGTGCCAGCAGGTCACTAGCGGGGGGGCCGAGGGAGCAGTTCTTC,CASRSLAGGPREQFF,TRBD2,TRBV2,NA,15,TRBJ2-1
TGTGCCAGCAGTTATACAGGGAGCAATCAGCCCCAGCATTTT,CASSYTGSNQPQHF,NA,TRBV6-6,many,14,TRBJ1-5
TGTGCCAGCAGCTTGACTAGCGGGGCCTCTAGCACAGATACGCAGTATTTT,CASSLTSGASSTDTQYF,TRBD2,TRBV5-4,few,17,TRBJ2-3
TGTGCCAGCAGCTCGCCAGGACAGGGGAAGAACACTGAAGCTTTCTTT,CASSSPGQGKNTEAFF,TRBD1,TRBV6-2/TRBV6-3,few,16,TRBJ1-1
TGTGCCAGCAGCTTCCAGGACAGGGGTGGCAATCAGCCCCAGCATTTT,CASSFQDRGGNQPQHF,TRBD1,TRBV7-2,many,16,TRBJ1-5
TGTGCCAGCAGCTACAGGGGTTCTAATGAAAAACTGTTTTTT,CASSYRGSNEKLFF,TRBD1,TRBV13,NA,14,TRBJ1-4
TGTGCCAGCAGTCTCTCGGGACAGCCCTACGAGCAGTACTTC,CASSLSGQPYEQYF,TRBD1,TRBV12-3/TRBV12-4,NA,14,TRBJ2-7
TGCAGCGTTGAAAGCGGGGGGGTAGCAAGGGATACGCAGTATTTT,CSVESGGVARDTQYF,TRBD2,TRBV29-1,many,15,TRBJ2-3
TGTGCCAGCAGCTTTTGGACAGTCTACAATGAGCAGTTCTTC,CASSFWTVYNEQFF,NA,TRBV7-9,many,14,TRBJ2-1
TGTGCCAGCAGCTCGGAGGGACAGCGGAGCGGATATGGCTACACCTTC,CASSSEGQRSGYGYTF,TRBD1,TRBV7-2,many,16,TRBJ1-2
TGTGCCAGCAGCTTAGACGGGAACTATGGCTACACCTTC,CASSLDGNYGYTF,NA,TRBV12-3/TRBV12-4,many,13,TRBJ1-2
TGTGCCAGCAGCATAGGACACGTTACTAACTATGGCTACACCTTC,CASSIGHVTNYGYTF,NA,TRBV14,few,15,TRBJ1-2
TGTGCCTGGAGTTACCGGAACAGGAGGAACACTGAAGCTTTCTTT,CAWSYRNRRNTEAFF,NA,TRBV30,NA,15,TRBJ1-1
TGTGCCAGCAGCCAAGGGCAGTCAGTCGCTGAAGCTTTCTTT,CASSQGQSVAEAFF,NA,TRBV14,many,14,TRBJ1-1
TGCAGTGCTAGAGATCTCGGGACTACGAACACCGGGGAGCTGTTTTTT,CSARDLGTTNTGELFF,TRBD2,TRBV20-1,NA,16,TRBJ2-2
TGTGCCAGCAGCTTAGTAAGGGGGGGCCTTCAGCCCCAGCATTTT,CASSLVRGGLQPQHF,NA,TRBV7-8,few,15,TRBJ1-5
TGTGCCAGCAGGCGAGGGGTTTGGGTGAACACTGAAGCTTTCTTT,CASRRGVWVNTEAFF,NA,TRBV12-3/TRBV12-4,many,15,TRBJ1-1
TGTGCCAGCAGCGGATGGGACAGGGGAACAGATACGCAGTATTTT,CASSGWDRGTDTQYF,TRBD1,TRBV7-2,many,15,TRBJ2-3
TGCGCCAGCAGCCCTCGTGCCGACACGAACACTGAAGCTTTCTTT,CASSPRADTNTEAFF,NA,TRBV5-1,NA,15,TRBJ1-1
TGTGCCAGCAGCTTAGATGTAGATACGCAGTATTTT,CASSLDVDTQYF,NA,TRBV7-2,many,12,TRBJ2-3
TGTGCCAGCAGCCCCAGAGAGCTTGGCTCACCCCTCCACTTT,CASSPRELGSPLHF,NA,TRBV11-2,NA,14,TRBJ1-6
TGCAGTGCTAGAAGGGCTAGCGGGATGTCGGGCGAACAGTTCTTC,CSARRASGMSGEQFF,TRBD2,TRBV20-1,NA,15,TRBJ2-1
TGTGCCACCAGTGATTTCGGCACTAGCGGGGGGACATCATACACCGGGGAGCTGTTTTTT,CATSDFGTSGGTSYTGELFF,TRBD2,TRBV24-1,few,20,TRBJ2-2
TGCGCCAGCAGCCACTCCCCCGGGGGCGGGTCCTACAATGAGCAGTTCTTC,CASSHSPGGGSYNEQFF,NA,TRBV4-3,many,17,TRBJ2-1
TGCAGTGCTTTAACAGGGGGAAATCTTCCTGGGGCCAACGTCCTGACTTTC,CSALTGGNLPGANVLTF,TRBD1,TRBV20-1,NA,17,TRBJ2-6
TGTGCCAGCAGCTTAGGGGGAGGGCAGGGGCAGTTCTTC,CASSLGGGQGQFF,TRBD2,TRBV11-3,many,13,TRBJ2-1
TGCAGTGCTAAGAATATGACAGGGAACACCTACGAGCAGTACTTC,CSAKNMTGNTYEQYF,TRBD1,TRBV20-1,NA,15,TRBJ2-7
TGTGCCAGCAGTTTAAGCAGTGGACAAGAGACCCAGTTCTTC,CASSLSSGQETQFF,NA,TRBV28,few,14,TRBJ2-1